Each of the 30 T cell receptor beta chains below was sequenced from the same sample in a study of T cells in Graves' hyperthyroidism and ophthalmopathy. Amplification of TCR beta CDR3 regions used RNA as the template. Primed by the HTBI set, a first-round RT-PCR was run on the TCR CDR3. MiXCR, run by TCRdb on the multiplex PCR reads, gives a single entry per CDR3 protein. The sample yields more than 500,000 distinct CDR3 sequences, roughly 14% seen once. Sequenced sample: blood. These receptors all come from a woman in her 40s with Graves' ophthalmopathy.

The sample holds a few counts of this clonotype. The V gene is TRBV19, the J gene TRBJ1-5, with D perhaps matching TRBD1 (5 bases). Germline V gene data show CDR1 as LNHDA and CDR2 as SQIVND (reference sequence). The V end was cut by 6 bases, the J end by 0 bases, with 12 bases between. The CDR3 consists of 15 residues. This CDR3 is CASSDEGLSNQPQHF. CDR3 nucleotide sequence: TGTGCCAGTAGCGACGAGGGGCTTAGCAATCAGCCCCAGCATTTT.

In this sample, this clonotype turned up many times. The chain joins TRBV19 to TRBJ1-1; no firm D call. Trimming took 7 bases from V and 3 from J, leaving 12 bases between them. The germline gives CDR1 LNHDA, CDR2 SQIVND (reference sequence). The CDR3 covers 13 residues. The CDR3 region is CASMTGVHTEAFF. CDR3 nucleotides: TGTGCCAGTATGACCGGGGTCCACACTGAAGCTTTCTTT.

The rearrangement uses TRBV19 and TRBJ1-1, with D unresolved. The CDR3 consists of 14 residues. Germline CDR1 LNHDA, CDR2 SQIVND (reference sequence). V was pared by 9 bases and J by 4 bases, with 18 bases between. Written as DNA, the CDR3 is TGTGCCAGCAGATCCACACGCATGAGCACTGAAGCTTTCTTT. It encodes CASRSTRMSTEAFF.

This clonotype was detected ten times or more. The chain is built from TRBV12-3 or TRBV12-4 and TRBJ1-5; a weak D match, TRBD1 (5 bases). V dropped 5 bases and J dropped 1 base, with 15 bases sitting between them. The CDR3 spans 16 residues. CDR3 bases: TGTGCCAGCAGTCCCAGGGAACCTGTGAGCAATCAGCCCCAGCATTTT. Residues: CASSPREPVSNQPQHF.

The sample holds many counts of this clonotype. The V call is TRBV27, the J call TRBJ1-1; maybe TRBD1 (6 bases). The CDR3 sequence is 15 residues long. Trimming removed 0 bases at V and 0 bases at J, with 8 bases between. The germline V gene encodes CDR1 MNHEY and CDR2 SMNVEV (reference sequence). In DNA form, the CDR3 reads TGTGCCAGCAGTTTATCCCCAGGGGTGAACACTGAAGCTTTCTTT. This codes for CASSLSPGVNTEAFF.

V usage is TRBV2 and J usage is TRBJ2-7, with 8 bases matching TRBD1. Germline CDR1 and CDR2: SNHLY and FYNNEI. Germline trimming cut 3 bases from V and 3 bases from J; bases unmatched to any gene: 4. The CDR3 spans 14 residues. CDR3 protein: CASSDRQGYYEQYF. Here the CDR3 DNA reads TGTGCCAGCAGTGATCGACAGGGGTACTACGAGCAGTACTTC.

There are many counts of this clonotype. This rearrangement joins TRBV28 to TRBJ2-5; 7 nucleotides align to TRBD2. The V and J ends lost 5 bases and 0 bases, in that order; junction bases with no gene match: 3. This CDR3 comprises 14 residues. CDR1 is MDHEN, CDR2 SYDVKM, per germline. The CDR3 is CASSPLANQETQYF. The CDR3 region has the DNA TGTGCCAGCAGTCCACTAGCGAACCAAGAGACCCAGTACTTC.

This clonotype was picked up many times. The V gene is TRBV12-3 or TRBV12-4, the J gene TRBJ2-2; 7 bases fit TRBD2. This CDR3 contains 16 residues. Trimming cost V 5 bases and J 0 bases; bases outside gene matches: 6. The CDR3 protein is CASSDAGTTNTGELFF. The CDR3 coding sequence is TGTGCCAGCAGTGACGCCGGGACTACGAACACCGGGGAGCTGTTTTTT.

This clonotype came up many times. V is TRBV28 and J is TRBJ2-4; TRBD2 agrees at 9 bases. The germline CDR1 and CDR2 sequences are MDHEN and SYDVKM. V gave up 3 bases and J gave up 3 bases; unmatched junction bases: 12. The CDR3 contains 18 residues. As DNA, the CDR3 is TGTGCCAGCAGTTTCAAACCTATAGCGGGAGCGAGCAAAAACATTCAGTACTTC. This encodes CASSFKPIAGASKNIQYF.

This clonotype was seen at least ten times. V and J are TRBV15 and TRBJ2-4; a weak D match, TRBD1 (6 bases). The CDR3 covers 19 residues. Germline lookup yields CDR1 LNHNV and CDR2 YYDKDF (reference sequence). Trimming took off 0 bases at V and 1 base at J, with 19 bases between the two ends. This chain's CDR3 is CATSRDRVTAQGAKNIQYF. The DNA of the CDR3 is TGTGCCACCAGCAGAGATCGGGTGACAGCTCAGGGGGCCAAAAACATTCAGTACTTC.

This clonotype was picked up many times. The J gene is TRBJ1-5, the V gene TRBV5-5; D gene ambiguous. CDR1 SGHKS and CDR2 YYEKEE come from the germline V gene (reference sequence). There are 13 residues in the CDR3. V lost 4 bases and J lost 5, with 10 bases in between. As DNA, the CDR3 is TGTGCCAGCAGCCGCAGTGGAGATCAGCCCCAGCATTTT. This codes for CASSRSGDQPQHF.

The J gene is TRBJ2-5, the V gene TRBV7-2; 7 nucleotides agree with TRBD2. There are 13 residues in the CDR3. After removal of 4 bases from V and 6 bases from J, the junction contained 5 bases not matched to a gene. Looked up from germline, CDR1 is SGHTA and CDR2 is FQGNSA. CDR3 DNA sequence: TGTGCCAGCAGCTCACTAGCGACGAAGACCCAGTACTTC. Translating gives CASSSLATKTQYF.

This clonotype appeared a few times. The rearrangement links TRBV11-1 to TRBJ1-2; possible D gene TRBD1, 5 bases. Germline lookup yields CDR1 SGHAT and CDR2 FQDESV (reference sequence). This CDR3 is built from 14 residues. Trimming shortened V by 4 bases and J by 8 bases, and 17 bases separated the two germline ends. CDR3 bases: TGTGCCAGCAGCTCTTCGGGACGGATTTTCGGCTACACCTTC. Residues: CASSSSGRIFGYTF.

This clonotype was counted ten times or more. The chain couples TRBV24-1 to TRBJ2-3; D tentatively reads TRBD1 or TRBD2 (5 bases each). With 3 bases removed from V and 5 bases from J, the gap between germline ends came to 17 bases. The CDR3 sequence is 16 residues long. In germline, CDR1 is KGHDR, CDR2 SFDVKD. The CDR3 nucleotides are TGTGCCACCAGTGATGACCGGGACCTCCGGGGAGATACGCAGTATTTT. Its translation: CATSDDRDLRGDTQYF.

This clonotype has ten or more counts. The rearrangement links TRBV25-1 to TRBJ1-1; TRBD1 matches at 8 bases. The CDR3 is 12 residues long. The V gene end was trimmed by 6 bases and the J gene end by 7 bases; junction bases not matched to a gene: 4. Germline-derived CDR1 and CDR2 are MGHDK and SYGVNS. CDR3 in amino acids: CASREGQGEAFF. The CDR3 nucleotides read TGTGCCAGCAGGGAAGGACAGGGTGAAGCTTTCTTT.

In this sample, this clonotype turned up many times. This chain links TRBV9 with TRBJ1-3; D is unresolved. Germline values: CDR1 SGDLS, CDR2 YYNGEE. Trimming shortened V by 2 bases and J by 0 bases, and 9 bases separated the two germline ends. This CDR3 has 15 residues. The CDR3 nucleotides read TGTGCCAGCAGCGTCGGTGTAGTCTCTGGAAACACCATATATTTT. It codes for CASSVGVVSGNTIYF.

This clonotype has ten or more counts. The CDR3 reads CASSLSRDFPYEQYF. CDR3 bases: TGTGCCAGCAGTTTATCCCGGGACTTTCCCTACGAGCAGTACTTC. V is TRBV28 and J is TRBJ2-7, with a weak D call TRBD2 (6 bases). V was shortened by 1 base and J by 2 bases, with 12 bases between the two germline ends. The germline CDR1 and CDR2 sequences are MDHEN and SYDVKM. The CDR3 has 15 residues.

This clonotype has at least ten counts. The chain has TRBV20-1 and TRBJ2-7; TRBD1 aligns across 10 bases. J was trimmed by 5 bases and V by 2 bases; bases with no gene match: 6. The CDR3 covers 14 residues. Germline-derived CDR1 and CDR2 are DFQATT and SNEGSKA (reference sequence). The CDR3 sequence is CSARSGTGADEQYF. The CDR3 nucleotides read TGCAGTGCTAGATCGGGGACAGGGGCAGACGAGCAGTACTTC.

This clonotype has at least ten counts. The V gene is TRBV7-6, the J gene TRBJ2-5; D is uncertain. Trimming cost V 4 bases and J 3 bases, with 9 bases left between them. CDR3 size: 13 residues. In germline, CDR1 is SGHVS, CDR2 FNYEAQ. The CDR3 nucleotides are TGTGCCAGCAGCTCGTACTCGGAAGAGACCCAGTACTTC. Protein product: CASSSYSEETQYF.

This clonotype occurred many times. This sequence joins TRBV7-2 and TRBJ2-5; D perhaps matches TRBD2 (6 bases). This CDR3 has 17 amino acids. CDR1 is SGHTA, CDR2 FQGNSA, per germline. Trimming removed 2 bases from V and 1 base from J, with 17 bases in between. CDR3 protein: CASSLFPPGVSQETQYF. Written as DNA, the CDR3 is TGTGCCAGCAGCTTATTCCCACCGGGGGTCAGCCAAGAGACCCAGTACTTC.

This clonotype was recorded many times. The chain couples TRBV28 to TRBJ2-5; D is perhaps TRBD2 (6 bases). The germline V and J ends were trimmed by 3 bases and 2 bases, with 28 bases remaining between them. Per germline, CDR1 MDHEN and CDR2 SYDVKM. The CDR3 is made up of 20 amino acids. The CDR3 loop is CASSFVGRREAHASQETQYF. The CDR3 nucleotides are TGTGCCAGCAGTTTTGTGGGGAGGAGGGAAGCACACGCCTCACAAGAGACCCAGTACTTC.

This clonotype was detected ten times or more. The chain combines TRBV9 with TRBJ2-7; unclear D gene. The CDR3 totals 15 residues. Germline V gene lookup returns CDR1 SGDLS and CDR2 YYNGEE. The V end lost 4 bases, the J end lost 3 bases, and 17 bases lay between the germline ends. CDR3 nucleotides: TGTGCCAGCAGCCCCCAACCCGGGCCGCACTACGAGCAGTACTTC. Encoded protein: CASSPQPGPHYEQYF.

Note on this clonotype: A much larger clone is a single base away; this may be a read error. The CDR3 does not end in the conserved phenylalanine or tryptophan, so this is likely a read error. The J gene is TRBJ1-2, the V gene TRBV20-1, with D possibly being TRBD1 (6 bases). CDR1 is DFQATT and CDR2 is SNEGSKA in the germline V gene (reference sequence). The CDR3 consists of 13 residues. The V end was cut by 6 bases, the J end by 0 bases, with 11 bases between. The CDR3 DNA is TGCAGTGCCGACACAGGGTCTAACTATGGCTACACCTCC. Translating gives CSADTGSNYGYTS.

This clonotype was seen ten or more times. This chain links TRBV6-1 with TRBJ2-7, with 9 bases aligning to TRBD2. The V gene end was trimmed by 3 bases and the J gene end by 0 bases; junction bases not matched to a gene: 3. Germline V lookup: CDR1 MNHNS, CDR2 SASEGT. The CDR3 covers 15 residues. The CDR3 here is CASSESGRSSYEQYF. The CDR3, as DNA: TGTGCCAGCAGTGAGAGCGGGAGGAGCTCCTACGAGCAGTACTTC.

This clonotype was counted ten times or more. The CDR3 coding sequence is TGTGCCTGGAGTGGGACAGATGATCAGCCCCAGCATTTT. Encoded protein: CAWSGTDDQPQHF. The V gene is TRBV30, the J gene TRBJ1-5, with D perhaps TRBD1 (6 bases). Trimming removed 1 base from V and 5 bases from J, with 9 bases in between. CDR1 is GTSNPN and CDR2 is SVGIG in the germline V gene (reference sequence). This CDR3 region has 13 residues.

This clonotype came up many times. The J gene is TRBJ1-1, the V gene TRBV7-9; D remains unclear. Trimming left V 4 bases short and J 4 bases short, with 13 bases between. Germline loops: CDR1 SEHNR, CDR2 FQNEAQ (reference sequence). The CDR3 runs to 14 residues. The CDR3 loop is CASSSIGRTTEAFF. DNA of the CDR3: TGTGCCAGCAGCTCGATCGGTCGGACCACTGAAGCTTTCTTT.

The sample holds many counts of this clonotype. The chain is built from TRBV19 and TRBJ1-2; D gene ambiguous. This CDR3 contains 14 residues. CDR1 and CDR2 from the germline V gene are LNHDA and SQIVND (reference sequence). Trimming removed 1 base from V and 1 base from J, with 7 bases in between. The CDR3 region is CASSIVPSNYGYTF. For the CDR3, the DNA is TGTGCCAGTAGTATAGTTCCAAGTAACTATGGCTACACCTTC.

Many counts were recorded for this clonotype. CDR3 sequence: CAWSEPGTAEAFF. DNA for the CDR3: TGTGCCTGGAGCGAACCCGGGACAGCCGAAGCTTTCTTT. The chain employs TRBV30 and TRBJ1-1, with 7 bases lining up with TRBD1. V gave up 3 bases and J gave up 8 bases; unmatched junction bases: 9. This CDR3 is built from 13 residues. CDR1 and CDR2 from the germline V gene are GTSNPN and SVGIG (reference sequence).

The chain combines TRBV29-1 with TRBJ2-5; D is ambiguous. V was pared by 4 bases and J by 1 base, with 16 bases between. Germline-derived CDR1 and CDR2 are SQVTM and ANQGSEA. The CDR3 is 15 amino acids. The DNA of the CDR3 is TGCAGCGTTGGCTTTCTATTCAACGTCCAAGAGACCCAGTACTTC. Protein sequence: CSVGFLFNVQETQYF.

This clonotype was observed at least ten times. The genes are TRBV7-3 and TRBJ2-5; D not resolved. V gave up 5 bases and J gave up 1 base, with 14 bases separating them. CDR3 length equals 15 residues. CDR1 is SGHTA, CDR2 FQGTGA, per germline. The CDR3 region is CASSPSPLPQETQYF. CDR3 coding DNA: TGTGCCAGCAGCCCCTCCCCTCTACCCCAAGAGACCCAGTACTTC.